This TCR beta chain was identified during a study of shared clonotypes between healthy human individuals. Turning to the study itself: Researchers assigned three CD4 naive, three CD4 memory, two CD8 naive and one CD8 memory plate to each donor. Whole-study findings and limits: Sampling used blood alone; tissue repertoires probably differ.

Here immunoSEQ multiplex PCR was the method, and the copy in TCRdb shows in-frame clones only, minus some. This sample carries roughly 2,500,000 clones, 93% of them seen once, and the ten largest clones take 0.36%. Notes on this clone: Its antigen is currently unknown.

Germline CDR1 is KGHSH and CDR2 is LQKENI. With V trimmed by 4 bases and J by 4 bases, 12 bases remained unmatched. CDR3 length equals 16 residues. The chain uses TRBV18 and TRBJ2-5; 7 bases are shared with TRBD1. The source of this sequence is a man aged 18 to 35 in good health. Some clones in this sample may be carry-over from other donors' samples. The sample taken for sequencing was naive CD4+ T cells from PBMCs. Documented subset: CD45RA+ positively selected. CDR3 amino acids: CASSRTRQGVGETQYF. CDR3 DNA sequence: TGTGCCAGCTCACGGACGCGGCAGGGGGTAGGAGAGACCCAGTACTTC.